This T cell receptor (beta chain) came from a study of persistence of HIV-infected CD4 T cells. Study information: Median time on suppressive ART was over six years.

An overlapping HIV-1 Gag peptide pool stimulated these cells at 0.95 to 1 ug/peptide/mL. CD4+ T cells upregulating both CD40 ligand and CD69 were sorted as responding cells. This CDR3 region has 13 residues. This was the immunoSEQ version 4 assay in survey mode. Here immunoSEQ multiplex PCR was the method, and the copy in TCRdb shows in-frame clones only, minus some. The sample shows about 27,000 clones, around two thirds of them seen only once. As regards this clone: The antigen remains undetermined.

The genes are TRBV21-1 and TRBJ1-2. TRBV21-1 is shown as a pseudogene. This TCR derives from an adult man with HIV who was CMV-seropositive. The input for sequencing was CD4+ T cells sorted from PBMCs after approximately 19-hour stimulation, taken from a patient who received antiretroviral therapy. The CDR3 loop is CASSGLRGGGYTF. In DNA form, the CDR3 reads TGTGCCAGCAGCGGACTCCGAGGAGGCGGCTACACCTTC.